What follows is one TCR beta chain and its context. The data stem from a study of technical replicates of blood from a few donors. Profiled with immunoSEQ multiplex PCR; TCRdb holds only in-frame clones, not every one. The table includes under 85,000 clones, 94% detected once. The CDR3 spans 15 residues. Germline assignment: CDR1 MNHNS and CDR2 SASEGT. Trimming stripped 6 bases from V and 1 base from J, with 15 bases between. The sample was T cells isolated from PBMCs. The TCR sequence derives from a human donor in good health. J is TRBJ1-1 and V is TRBV6-1; the D gene is possibly TRBD1 (6 bases). CDR3 region: CASSVSTQGNTEAFF. The CDR3 DNA reads as TGTGCCAGCAGCGTAAGTACACAGGGGAACACTGAAGCTTTCTTT.